This T cell receptor (beta chain) was profiled in a study of blood T cell repertoires in COVID-19. Study context: Whether acute or convalescent, the COVID-19 samples came from the United States, Italy and Spain. Nucleic acid was either cDNA or gDNA, and it came from T cells, B-cell-depleted T cells, or PBMCs.

Per germline, CDR1 SGHRS and CDR2 YFSETQ. V was trimmed by 0 bases and J by 3 bases, leaving 22 bases between them. The CDR3 has 18 amino acids. Study processing details: Using reference gene primer amplification, nucleated cell counts were estimated. Clones were read by immunoSEQ multiplex PCR, and TCRdb kept only the in-frame ones, dropping some. The DNA was the basis for D and trimming; V, J and clone size are from that table. The sample has about 150,000 clones; less than 90% are singletons. This receptor was identified in a woman in her 70s with acute or convalescent COVID-19. Sample: peripheral blood. The chain uses TRBV5-1 and TRBJ2-7, with D possibly TRBD2 on 5 matching bases. CDR3: CASSLGPLALSPYYEQYF. Written as DNA, the CDR3 is TGCGCCAGCAGCTTGGGGCCCCTAGCATTGAGCCCGTACTACGAGCAGTACTTC.